This note documents a single T cell receptor (beta chain) sequence. Its antigen remains unknown. The data belong to a study of vaccination and CD4 T cells after COVID-19. Treatment of the sample: roughly ten-day PBMC culture with coronavirus spike peptide pools or control peptides (ViraFEST assay). With V trimmed by 0 bases and J by 3 bases, 14 bases remained unmatched. Germline CDR1 reads SQVTM; CDR2 reads ANQGSEA. The CDR3 consists of 18 residues. Sequenced with the Oncomine TCR Beta short-read assay was DNA taken from cultured CD4+ T cells. TCRdb called the PCR reads again in MiXCR, with one record for every CDR3 protein. The table records 12,000 or so distinct CDR3 sequences, 22% of them present only once.

Material: CD4+ T cells from blood, cultured in vitro, obtained after SARS-CoV-2 vaccination. The chain employs TRBV29-1 and TRBJ2-3; 8 nucleotides line up with TRBD2. This TCR was recovered from a human donor who had recovered from COVID-19. In DNA, the CDR3 is TGCAGCGTTGAAGATCGTAGAGGTAGCGGGAAGGGGACAGATACGCAGTATTTT. Protein: CSVEDRRGSGKGTDTQYF.